This TCR beta chain was profiled in a study of T cell changes during pregnancy in multiple sclerosis. In germline, CDR1 is LNHDA, CDR2 SQIVND (reference sequence). This CDR3 region has 17 residues. J lost 2 bases, V lost 6 bases, and 14 bases had no gene match. Some clones are missing from TCRdb's copy, which holds only in-frame ones; the method was immunoSEQ multiplex PCR. Of 60,000 to 80,000 clones listed, approximately 86% are singletons. The clonotype originates from a female donor with multiple sclerosis, enrolled in a pregnancy study. Source: peripheral blood, taken before pregnancy. The chain carries TRBV19 and TRBJ1-1, with TRBD1 matching 8 bases. The CDR3 region is CASRRKGTGSINTEAFF. The CDR3 nucleotides read TGTGCCAGTAGACGAAAGGGGACAGGCTCAATTAACACTGAAGCTTTCTTT.